This T cell receptor beta chain stems from a study of blood T cell repertoires in COVID-19. This CDR3 is built from 19 residues. Trimming left V 3 bases short and J 0 bases short, with 18 bases between. Data came from immunoSEQ multiplex PCR; TCRdb stores just in-frame clones and leaves some out. This table holds approximately 200,000 clones, approximately 81% found once. The chain has TRBV23-1 and TRBJ1-6; no reliable D call. TRBV23-1 is given ORF status, its function remaining uncertain. This clonotype was obtained from a woman aged 60-75 years who had recovered from COVID-19. The sequenced material came from peripheral blood. CDR3 loop: CASSHCKTPKSSYNSPLHF. Here the CDR3 DNA reads TGCGCCAGCAGTCATTGCAAGACACCGAAGAGCTCCTATAATTCACCCCTCCACTTT.